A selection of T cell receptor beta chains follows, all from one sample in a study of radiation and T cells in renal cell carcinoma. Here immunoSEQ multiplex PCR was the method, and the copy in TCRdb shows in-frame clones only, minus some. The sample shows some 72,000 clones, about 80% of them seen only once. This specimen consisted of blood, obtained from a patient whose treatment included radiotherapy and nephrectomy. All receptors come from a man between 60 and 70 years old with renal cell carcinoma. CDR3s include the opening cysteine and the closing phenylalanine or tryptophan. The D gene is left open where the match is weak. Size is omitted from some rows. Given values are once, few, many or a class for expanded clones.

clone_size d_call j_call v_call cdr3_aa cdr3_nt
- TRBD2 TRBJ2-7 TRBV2 CAGNSGRGYEQYF TGTGCCGGTAATAGCGGGAGGGGCTACGAGCAGTACTTC
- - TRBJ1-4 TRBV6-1 CASSVQPETVANEKLFF TGTGCCAGCAGTGTTCAACCTGAGACAGTAGCTAATGAAAAACTGTTTTTT
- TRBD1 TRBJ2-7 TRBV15 CATSRNTGVEQYF TGTGCCACCAGCAGAAACACAGGGGTCGAGCAGTACTTC
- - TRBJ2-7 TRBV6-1 CASIGLNF TGTGCCAGCATTGGACTCAACTTC
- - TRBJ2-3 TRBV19 CASSIPGIADTQYF TGTGCCAGTAGTATTCCGGGGATCGCAGATACGCAGTATTTT
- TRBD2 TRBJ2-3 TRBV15 CATSRDQAGDATDTQYF TGTGCCACCAGCAGAGATCAGGCGGGAGACGCCACAGATACGCAGTATTTT
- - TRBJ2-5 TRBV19 CASSIAPGEQETQYF TGTGCCAGTAGTATAGCCCCCGGGGAGCAAGAGACCCAGTACTTC
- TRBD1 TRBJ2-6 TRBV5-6 CASSSLRQGAGANVLTF TGTGCCAGCAGCTCCTTGAGACAGGGGGCTGGGGCCAACGTCCTGACTTTC
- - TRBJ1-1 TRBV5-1 CASSQLAGTGGTEAFF TGCGCCAGCAGCCAGCTTGCCGGAACCGGGGGGACTGAAGCTTTCTTT
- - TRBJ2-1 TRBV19 CASSIDRYNEQFF TGTGCCAGTAGTATAGATCGTTACAATGAGCAGTTCTTC
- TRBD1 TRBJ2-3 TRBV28 CASSLYRGIKGPDTQYF TGTGCCAGCAGTTTATACAGGGGGATTAAGGGGCCAGATACGCAGTATTTT
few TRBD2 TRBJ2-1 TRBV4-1 CASSQDLLAGVALF TGCGCCAGCAGCCAAGATCTCCTAGCGGGAGTGGCTCTCTTC
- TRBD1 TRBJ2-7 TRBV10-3 CAISGDRGRYEQYF TGTGCCATCAGTGGGGACAGGGGGCGGTACGAGCAGTACTTC
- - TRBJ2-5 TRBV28 CASSSTGTQGETQYF TGTGCCAGCAGTAGTACCGGGACCCAGGGGGAGACCCAGTACTTC
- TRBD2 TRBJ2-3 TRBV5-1 CASSLGGGSPDTQYF TGCGCCAGCAGCTTGGGTGGCGGGAGCCCAGATACGCAGTATTTT
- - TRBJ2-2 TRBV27 CASSFGPRGDTGELFF TGTGCCAGCAGTTTTGGGCCTCGGGGCGACACCGGGGAGCTGTTTTTT
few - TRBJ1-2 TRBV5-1 CASSLAGNYGYTF TGCGCCAGCAGCTTAGCAGGGAACTATGGCTACACCTTC
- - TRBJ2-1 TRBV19 CASKPPGNNEQFF TGTGCCAGTAAACCACCGGGCAACAATGAGCAGTTCTTC
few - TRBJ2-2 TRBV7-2 CASSRDLASGELFF TGTGCCAGCAGCCGGGACCTAGCTAGTGGGGAGCTGTTTTTT
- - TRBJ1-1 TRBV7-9 CASRPQGITEAFF TGTGCCAGCAGGCCTCAGGGGATAACTGAAGCTTTCTTT
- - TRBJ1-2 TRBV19 CASSLGSAGGYTF TGTGCCAGTAGTTTGGGGTCTGCTGGTGGCTACACCTTC
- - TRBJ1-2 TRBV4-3 CASSQAPQGDDYGYTF TGCGCCAGCAGCCAGGCCCCCCAGGGAGACGACTATGGCTACACCTTC
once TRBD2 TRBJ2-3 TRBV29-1 CSVEDASGGTDTQYF TGCAGCGTTGAAGATGCCAGCGGGGGCACAGATACGCAGTATTTT
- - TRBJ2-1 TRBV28 CASSYSHYPFGNEQFF TGTGCCAGCAGTTACTCTCACTACCCCTTTGGCAATGAGCAGTTCTTC
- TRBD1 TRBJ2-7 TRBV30 CAWNRGQAYEQYF TGTGCCTGGAACAGGGGGCAGGCCTACGAGCAGTACTTC
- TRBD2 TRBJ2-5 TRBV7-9 CASSLRRGGETQYF TGTGCCAGCAGCTTAAGGAGGGGAGGGGAGACCCAGTACTTC
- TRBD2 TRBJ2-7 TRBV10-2 CASRESGTTSYEQYF TGCGCCAGCAGAGAGTCCGGGACTACGTCCTACGAGCAGTACTTC
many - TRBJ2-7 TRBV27 CASRNNKITEQYF TGTGCCAGCAGAAATAATAAAATCACCGAGCAGTACTTC
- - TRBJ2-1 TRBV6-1 CASSVGSSSYNEQFF TGTGCCAGCAGTGTAGGGTCGAGCTCCTACAATGAGCAGTTCTTC
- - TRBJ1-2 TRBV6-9 CASSSRALHYGYTF TGTGCCAGCAGTTCCAGGGCCCTCCACTATGGCTACACCTTC
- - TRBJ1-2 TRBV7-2 CASSSRANYGYTF TGTGCCAGCAGCTCGAGAGCTAACTATGGCTACACCTTC
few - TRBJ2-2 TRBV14 CASSQNRDIELFF TGTGCCAGCAGCCAGAATCGGGACATAGAGCTGTTTTTT
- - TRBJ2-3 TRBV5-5 CASSPPGEGPDTQYF TGTGCCAGCAGCCCCCCAGGGGAGGGCCCAGATACGCAGTATTTT
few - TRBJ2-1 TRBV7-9 CASSSQSGKTLEQFF TGTGCCAGCAGCTCCCAGAGTGGGAAAACTCTTGAGCAGTTCTTC
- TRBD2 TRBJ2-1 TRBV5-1 CASSLTSGSYNEQFF TGCGCCAGCAGCTTAACTAGCGGGTCCTACAATGAGCAGTTCTTC
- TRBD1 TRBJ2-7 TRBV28 CASNPLGDRGPEQYF TGTGCCAGCAATCCTCTCGGGGACAGGGGGCCGGAGCAGTACTTC
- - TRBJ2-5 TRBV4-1 CASSALEQGQETQYF TGCGCCAGCAGCGCCCTAGAACAGGGCCAAGAGACCCAGTACTTC
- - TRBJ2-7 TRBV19 CASSFGHEQYF TGTGCCAGTAGTTTCGGGCACGAGCAGTACTTC
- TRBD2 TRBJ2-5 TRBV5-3 CARELALGEETQYF TGTGCCAGGGAACTAGCGTTAGGGGAAGAGACCCAGTACTTC
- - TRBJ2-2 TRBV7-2 CASSLYRTSSTGELFF TGTGCCAGCAGCTTATATCGTACCTCCAGCACCGGGGAGCTGTTTTTT
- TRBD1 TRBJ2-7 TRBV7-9 CASSGTGVPYEQYF TGTGCCAGCAGCGGGACAGGGGTTCCGTACGAGCAGTACTTC
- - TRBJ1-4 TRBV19 CASSIKEGRNEKLFF TGTGCCAGTAGTATAAAAGAGGGCCGCAATGAAAAACTGTTTTTT
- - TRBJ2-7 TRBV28 CASSPRTANGGEQYF TGTGCCAGCAGTCCGAGGACCGCCAACGGGGGAGAGCAGTACTTC
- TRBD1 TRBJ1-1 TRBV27 CASSQFQGVKTEAFF TGTGCCAGCAGTCAATTCCAGGGGGTGAAGACTGAAGCTTTCTTT
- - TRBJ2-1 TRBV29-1 CSVDGRGGTGYEQFF TGCAGCGTTGACGGCCGGGGGGGGACAGGTTATGAGCAGTTCTTC
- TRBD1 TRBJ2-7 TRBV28 CASRRQGGYEQYF TGTGCCAGCAGAAGACAGGGGGGCTACGAGCAGTACTTC
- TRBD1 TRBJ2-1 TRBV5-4 CASSHGGQGDQFF TGTGCCAGCAGCCATGGGGGACAGGGGGATCAGTTCTTC
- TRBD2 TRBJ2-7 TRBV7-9 CASSLAGGTYEQYF TGTGCCAGCAGCCTAGCGGGAGGAACCTACGAGCAGTACTTC
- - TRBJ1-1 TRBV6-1 CASSETYNTEAFF TGTGCCAGCAGCGAGACATATAACACTGAAGCTTTCTTT
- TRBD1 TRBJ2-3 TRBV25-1 CASSVVGTGDGTDTQYF TGTGCCAGCAGTGTGGTGGGGACAGGGGACGGCACAGATACGCAGTATTTT
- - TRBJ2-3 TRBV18 CASSPRGRGTDTQYF TGTGCCAGCTCACCACGGGGAAGAGGCACAGATACGCAGTATTTT
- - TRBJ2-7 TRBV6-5 CASSYSRGGDSYEQYF TGTGCCAGCAGTTACTCGAGGGGGGGGGATTCCTACGAGCAGTACTTC
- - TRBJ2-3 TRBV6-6 CASSYSGDTQYF TGTGCCAGCAGTTACTCTGGCGATACGCAGTATTTT